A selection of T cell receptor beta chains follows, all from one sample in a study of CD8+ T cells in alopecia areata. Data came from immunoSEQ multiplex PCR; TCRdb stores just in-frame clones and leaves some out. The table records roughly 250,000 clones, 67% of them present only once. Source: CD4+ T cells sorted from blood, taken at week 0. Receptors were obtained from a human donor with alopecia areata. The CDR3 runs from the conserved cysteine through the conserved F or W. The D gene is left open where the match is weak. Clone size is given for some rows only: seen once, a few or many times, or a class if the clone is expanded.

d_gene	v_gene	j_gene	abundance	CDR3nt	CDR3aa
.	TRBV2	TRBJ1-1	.	TGTGCCAGCAGTGCCCTACGGGAGCAGCCGAAAGCTTTCTTT	CASSALREQPKAFF
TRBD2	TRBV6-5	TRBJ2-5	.	TGTGCCAGCAGTTACTCAGCTAGCGGGTCGACCCAGTACTTC	CASSYSASGSTQYF
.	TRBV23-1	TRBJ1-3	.	TGCGCCAGCAGTCAATCGGATTCCACAGGTTGCAACCACTCTGGAAACACCATATATTTT	CASSQSDSTGCNHSGNTIYF
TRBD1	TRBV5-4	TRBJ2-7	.	TGTGCCAGCAGCGTTCCGGGACAGGCGACCGAGCAGTACTTC	CASSVPGQATEQYF
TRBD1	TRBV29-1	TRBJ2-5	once	TGCAGCGTTGATAGACGCGGGACAGGCGATGAAGAGACCCAGTACTTC	CSVDRRGTGDEETQYF
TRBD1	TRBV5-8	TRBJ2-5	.	TGTGCCAGCAGCTTGAGTGGGACAGCAGAGACCCAGTACTTC	CASSLSGTAETQYF
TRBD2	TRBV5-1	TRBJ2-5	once	TGCGCCAGCAGCCCCGGACTAGCGGGGGCCAGGGAGACCCAGTACTTC	CASSPGLAGARETQYF
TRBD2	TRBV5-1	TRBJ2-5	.	TGCGCCAGCAGCCGGGGACTAGCGGAAGAGACCCAGTACTTC	CASSRGLAEETQYF
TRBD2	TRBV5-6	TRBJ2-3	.	TGTGCCAGCAGCCTTAAGACTAGCGGGGGGGCAGATACGCAGTATTTT	CASSLKTSGGADTQYF
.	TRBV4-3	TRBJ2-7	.	TGCGCCAGCAGCCAAGTAATGGGGGCCTACGAGCAGTACTTC	CASSQVMGAYEQYF
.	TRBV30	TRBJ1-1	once	TGTGCCTGGAGTGTACGGCGGAACACTGAAGCTTTCTTT	CAWSVRRNTEAFF
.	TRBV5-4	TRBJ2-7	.	TGTGCCAGCAGCTGGTCGACTGGCAGCTCCTACGAGCAGTACTTC	CASSWSTGSSYEQYF
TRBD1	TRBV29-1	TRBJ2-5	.	TGCAGCGTCCCCGGGACAGGGTGGGAGACCCAGTACTTC	CSVPGTGWETQYF
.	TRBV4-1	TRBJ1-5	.	TGCGCCAGCAGCCACCACGGGAGCCGGCCCCAGCATTTT	CASSHHGSRPQHF
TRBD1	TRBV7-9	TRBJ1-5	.	TGTGCCAGCAGCTTAGGACAGGGGAATCAGCCCCAGCATTTT	CASSLGQGNQPQHF
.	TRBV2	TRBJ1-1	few	TGTGCCAGCAGCATACAGGGAAACACTGAAGCTTTCTTT	CASSIQGNTEAFF
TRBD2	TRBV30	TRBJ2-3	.	TGTGCCTGGAGTGAGGGAAGCGGGGGGGCCACAGATACGCAGTATTTT	CAWSEGSGGATDTQYF
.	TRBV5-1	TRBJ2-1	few	TGCGCCAGCAGCGTACAGGGTGTTTCCTACAATGAGCAGTTCTTC	CASSVQGVSYNEQFF
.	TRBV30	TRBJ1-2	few	TGTGCCTGGAGTGTTCAACTAAGGGATGGCTACACCTTC	CAWSVQLRDGYTF
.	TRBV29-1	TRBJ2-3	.	TGCAGCGTTGAAGGGGGGACTGGAGGAACGCAGTATTTT	CSVEGGTGGTQYF
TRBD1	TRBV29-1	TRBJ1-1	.	TGCAGCGTTGCTGGACAGGGGAACACTGAAGCTTTCTTT	CSVAGQGNTEAFF
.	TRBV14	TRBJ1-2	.	TGTGCCAGCAGCCACAACGACGGAGCTAACTATGGCTACACCTTC	CASSHNDGANYGYTF
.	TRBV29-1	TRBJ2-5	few	TGCAGCGTTGAGACTGGGGAGACCCAGTACTTC	CSVETGETQYF
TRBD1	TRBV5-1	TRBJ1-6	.	TGCGCCAGCAGCCGAGGACAGGATAATTCACCCCTCCACTTT	CASSRGQDNSPLHF
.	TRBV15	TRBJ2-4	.	TGTGCCACCAGTCCGGGACAACTAGCCAAAAACATTCAGTACTTC	CATSPGQLAKNIQYF
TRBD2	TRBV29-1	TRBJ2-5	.	TGCAGCGCGGTCCCCGGGGGGGCGCAACAAGAGACCCAGTACTTC	CSAVPGGAQQETQYF
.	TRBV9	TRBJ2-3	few	TGTGCCAGCAGCGTGACAGGGAGGACAGATACGCAGTATTTT	CASSVTGRTDTQYF
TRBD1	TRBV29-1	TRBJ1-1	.	TGCAGCGTTGATAACAGGGGGTCTGAAGCTTTCTTT	CSVDNRGSEAFF
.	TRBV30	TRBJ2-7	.	TGTGCCTGGGGCGAGGGGGGGCCCCTCTGCTTC	CAWGEGGPLCF
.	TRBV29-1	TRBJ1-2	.	TGCAGCGTTGAACCCACGGACAGCTATGGCTACACCTTC	CSVEPTDSYGYTF
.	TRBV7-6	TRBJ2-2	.	TGTGCCAGCAGCTTAGGTGGGGGGCTCGACACCGGGGAGCTGTTTTTT	CASSLGGGLDTGELFF
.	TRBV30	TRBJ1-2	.	TGTGCCTGGCTCGGACAGAGGAAGGTCACCTTC	CAWLGQRKVTF
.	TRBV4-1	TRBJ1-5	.	TGCGCCAGCAGCCCCCTCCCGGACACAAGCAATCAGCCCCAGCATTTT	CASSPLPDTSNQPQHF
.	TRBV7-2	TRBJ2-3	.	TGTGCCAGCAGCTTAGTAGGGGGATCCACAGATACGCAGTATTTT	CASSLVGGSTDTQYF
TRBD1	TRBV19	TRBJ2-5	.	TGTGCCAGTAGCGTACAGGGGCAACAAGAGACCCAGTACTTC	CASSVQGQQETQYF
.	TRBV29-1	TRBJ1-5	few	TGCAGCGCCCAGGCCTCCGCTGATCAGCCCCAGCATTTT	CSAQASADQPQHF
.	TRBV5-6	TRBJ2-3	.	TGTGCCAGCAGCTACGTAGATCCCGGCACAGATACGCAGTATTTT	CASSYVDPGTDTQYF
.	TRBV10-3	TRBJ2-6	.	TGTGCCATCAGTGACCCCTTTGGACGAGGGGCCTACTCTGGGGCCAACGTCCTGACTTTC	CAISDPFGRGAYSGANVLTF
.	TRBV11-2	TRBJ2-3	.	TGTGCCAGCAGCCCCGGACTGTCCACAGATACGCAGTATTTT	CASSPGLSTDTQYF
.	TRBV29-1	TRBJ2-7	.	TGCAGCGTTACGACAGCGTTCTCCTACGAGCAGTACTTC	CSVTTAFSYEQYF
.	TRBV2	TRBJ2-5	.	TGTGCCAGCAGAGGAACAGGCCAAGAGACCCAGTACTTC	CASRGTGQETQYF
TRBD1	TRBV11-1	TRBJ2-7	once	TGTGCCAGCAGCCCGGGACAGGCATACGAGCAGTACTTC	CASSPGQAYEQYF
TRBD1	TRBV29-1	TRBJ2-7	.	TGCAGCGTTGGGGCAGGGGGCGTCGAGCAGTACTTC	CSVGAGGVEQYF
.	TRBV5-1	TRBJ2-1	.	TGCGCCAGCAGCTTGGGGCCTCAAAGCAGCAATGAGCAGTTCTTC	CASSLGPQSSNEQFF
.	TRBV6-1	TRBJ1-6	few	TGTGCCACCGAAAGGGACCCGCGGTCACCCCTCCACTTT	CATERDPRSPLHF
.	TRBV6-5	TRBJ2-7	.	TGTGCCAGCAGTTACTCACTAGGAGTTAGAGGCGAGCAGTACTTC	CASSYSLGVRGEQYF
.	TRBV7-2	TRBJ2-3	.	TGTGCCAGCAGCTTATCGCCAGGGGACACAGATACGCAGTATTTT	CASSLSPGDTDTQYF
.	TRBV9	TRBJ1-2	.	TGTGCCAGCAGCGTTGGGACACCTAACTATGGCTACACCTTC	CASSVGTPNYGYTF
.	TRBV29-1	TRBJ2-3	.	TGCAGCGTTGAGGGGGGTAAGGGCACAGATACGCAGTATTTT	CSVEGGKGTDTQYF
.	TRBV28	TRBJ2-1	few	TGTGCCAGCAGGTATGGAGGAGGGCGAGGTTCATACAATGAGCAGTTCTTC	CASRYGGGRGSYNEQFF
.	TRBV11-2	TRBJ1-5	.	TGTGCCAGCAGCCCAAGTACAGGGTTTCAGCCCCAGCATTTT	CASSPSTGFQPQHF
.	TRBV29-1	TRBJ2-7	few	TGCAGCGCTAGAGGGCTGCGGGCCTACGAGCAGTACTTC	CSARGLRAYEQYF
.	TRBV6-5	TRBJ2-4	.	TGTGCCAGCAGTGTTCCGGGACTCAGCCACATTCAGTACTTC	CASSVPGLSHIQYF
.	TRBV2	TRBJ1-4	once	TGTGCCAGCATTGTAGGGACTTTTGAAAAACTGTTTTTT	CASIVGTFEKLFF
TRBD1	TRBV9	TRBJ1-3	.	TGTGCCAGCAGCGTCGCGTGGGGGACAGCTGGAAACACCATATATTTT	CASSVAWGTAGNTIYF
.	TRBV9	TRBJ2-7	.	TGTGCCAGCAGCGTGAACGGTTACTCCTACGAGCAGTACTTC	CASSVNGYSYEQYF
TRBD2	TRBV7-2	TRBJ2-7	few	TGTGCCAGCAGCTTAGCTCCGGGAGGGAGAGAGCAGTACTTC	CASSLAPGGREQYF
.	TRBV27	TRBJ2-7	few	TGTGCCAGCAGTTCTAGCGACTCCTACGAGCAGTACTTC	CASSSSDSYEQYF
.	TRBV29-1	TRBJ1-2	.	TGCAGCGTTGTGCAAGGCAGCAACTATGGCTACACCTTC	CSVVQGSNYGYTF
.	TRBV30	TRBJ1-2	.	TGTGCCTGGAGTGTACTCGGGGACCTTGGGAACTATGGCTACACCTTC	CAWSVLGDLGNYGYTF